Listed below are T cell receptor beta chains from one sample, sequenced in a study of blood T cell repertoires in COVID-19. The assay was immunoSEQ multiplex PCR, and TCRdb's table has in-frame clones only and misses some. Found here are roughly 120,000 clones, around nine tenths of them singletons; the top ten hold about 2%. Sequences were obtained from peripheral blood. Every receptor here comes from a man aged 50-60 years with COVID-19, enrolled during active disease. Both conserved end residues are part of each CDR3. D genes are given only for firm matches. Clone size is stated in some rows and not others, as once, few, many or a class when expanded.

V	J	length	size	D	CDR3	DNA
TRBV15	TRBJ1-2	13	once	.	CATSPSSTYGYTF	TGTGCCACCAGCCCCTCATCGACATATGGCTACACCTTC
TRBV6-5	TRBJ1-1	16	.	TRBD1	CASSSLPGQGNTEAFF	TGTGCCAGCAGTTCCTTACCGGGACAGGGGAACACTGAAGCTTTCTTT
TRBV6-5	TRBJ1-5	13	.	TRBD1	CASTTQGAQPQHF	TGTGCCAGCACCACACAGGGGGCTCAGCCCCAGCATTTT
TRBV12-3/TRBV12-4	TRBJ2-3	12	.	TRBD2	CATGGGRDTQYF	TGTGCCACCGGGGGCGGGAGGGATACGCAGTATTTT
TRBV29-1	TRBJ2-2	14	.	TRBD2	CSVGLAGETGELFF	TGCAGCGTGGGACTAGCGGGAGAAACCGGGGAGCTGTTTTTT
TRBV27	TRBJ1-5	13	once	.	CASSFRVSQPQHF	TGTGCCAGCAGTTTCAGGGTTTCTCAGCCCCAGCATTTT
TRBV7-9	TRBJ2-1	15	.	TRBD1	CASSGGTGTYNEQFF	TGTGCCAGCAGCGGCGGGACAGGTACCTACAATGAGCAGTTCTTC
TRBV5-1	TRBJ2-3	13	.	TRBD1	CASRSQGADTQYF	TGCGCCAGCAGATCCCAGGGGGCTGATACGCAGTATTTT
TRBV5-1	TRBJ1-4	15	.	.	CASSADGATMEKLFF	TGCGCCAGCAGCGCCGACGGAGCGACGATGGAAAAACTGTTTTTT
TRBV5-1	TRBJ1-6	14	.	TRBD1	CASSFRGVNSPLHF	TGCGCCAGCAGCTTCAGGGGGGTTAATTCACCCCTCCACTTT
TRBV7-3	TRBJ2-1	11	.	.	CASSQSNEQFF	TGTGCCAGCAGCCAATCCAATGAGCAGTTCTTC
TRBV2	TRBJ2-6	14	.	TRBD1	CASRDPGQGGVLTF	TGTGCCAGCAGGGATCCGGGACAGGGAGGCGTCCTGACTTTC
TRBV5-1	TRBJ1-1	15	.	.	CASSGGGWGNTEAFF	TGCGCCAGCAGCGGGGGAGGGTGGGGGAACACTGAAGCTTTCTTT
TRBV29-1	TRBJ2-3	14	.	TRBD2	CSVGGAGGADTQYF	TGCAGCGTGGGGGGAGCGGGAGGCGCAGATACGCAGTATTTT
TRBV7-8	TRBJ2-1	15	.	TRBD2	CASSLPGLKYNEQFF	TGTGCCAGCAGCTTACCGGGACTAAAATACAATGAGCAGTTCTTC
TRBV6-4	TRBJ2-1	17	.	.	CASSDHPSRTSYNEQFF	TGTGCCAGCAGTGACCACCCTAGCCGTACCTCCTACAATGAGCAGTTCTTC